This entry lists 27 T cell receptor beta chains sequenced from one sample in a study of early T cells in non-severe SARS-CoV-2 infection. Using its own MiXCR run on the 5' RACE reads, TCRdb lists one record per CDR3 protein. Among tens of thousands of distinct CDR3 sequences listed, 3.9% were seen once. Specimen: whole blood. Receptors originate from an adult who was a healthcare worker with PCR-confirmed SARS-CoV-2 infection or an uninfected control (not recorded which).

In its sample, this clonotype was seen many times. DNA for the CDR3: TGTGCCAGCAGCGTAGAGGATGCGGGGGGCACAGATACGCAGTATTTT. Encoded protein: CASSVEDAGGTDTQYF. The chain recombines TRBV9 with TRBJ2-3, with 7 bases matching TRBD2. From germline, CDR1 is SGDLS and CDR2 YYNGEE. This CDR3 has 16 residues. The V gene end was trimmed by 0 bases and the J gene end by 1 base; junction bases not matched to a gene: 5. The complete variable domain, with remaining parts taken from reference TRBV9 and TRBJ2-3, reads DSGVTQTPKHLITATGQRVTLRCSPRSGDLSVYWYQQSLDQGLQFLIQYYNGEERAKGNILERFSAQQFPDLHSELNLSSLELGDSALYFCASSVEDAGGTDTQYFGPGTRLTVL.

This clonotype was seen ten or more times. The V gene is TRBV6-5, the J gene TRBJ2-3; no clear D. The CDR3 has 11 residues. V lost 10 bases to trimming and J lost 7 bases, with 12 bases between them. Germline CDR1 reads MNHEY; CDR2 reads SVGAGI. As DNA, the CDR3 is TGTGCCACCCTAGACTTCAATACGCAGTATTTT. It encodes CATLDFNTQYF.

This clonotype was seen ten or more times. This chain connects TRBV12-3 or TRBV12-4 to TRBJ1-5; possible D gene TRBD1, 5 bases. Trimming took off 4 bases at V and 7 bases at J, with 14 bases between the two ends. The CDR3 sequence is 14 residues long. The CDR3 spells CASSSHGGNQPQHF. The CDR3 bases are TGTGCCAGCAGTTCCCACGGGGGAAACCAGCCCCAGCATTTT.

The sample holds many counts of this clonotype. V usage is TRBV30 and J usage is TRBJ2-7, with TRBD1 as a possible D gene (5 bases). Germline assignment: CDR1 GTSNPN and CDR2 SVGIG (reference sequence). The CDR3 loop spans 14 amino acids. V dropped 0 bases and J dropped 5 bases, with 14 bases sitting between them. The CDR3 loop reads CAWSVSAQGHEQYF. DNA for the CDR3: TGTGCCTGGAGTGTAAGCGCGCAGGGCCACGAGCAGTACTTC.

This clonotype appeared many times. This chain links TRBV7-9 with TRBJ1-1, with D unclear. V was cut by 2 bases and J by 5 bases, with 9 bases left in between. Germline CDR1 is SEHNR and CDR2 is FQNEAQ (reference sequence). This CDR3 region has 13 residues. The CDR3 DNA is TGTGCCAGCAGCTTACTGAGTCTGACTGAAGCTTTCTTT. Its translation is CASSLLSLTEAFF.

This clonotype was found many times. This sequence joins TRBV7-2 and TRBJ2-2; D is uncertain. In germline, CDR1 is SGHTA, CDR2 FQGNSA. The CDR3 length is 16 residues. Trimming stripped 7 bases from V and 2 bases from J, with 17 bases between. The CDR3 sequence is CASTIKPSPNTGELFF. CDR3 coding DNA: TGTGCCAGCACCATAAAACCCTCTCCTAACACCGGGGAGCTGTTTTTT.

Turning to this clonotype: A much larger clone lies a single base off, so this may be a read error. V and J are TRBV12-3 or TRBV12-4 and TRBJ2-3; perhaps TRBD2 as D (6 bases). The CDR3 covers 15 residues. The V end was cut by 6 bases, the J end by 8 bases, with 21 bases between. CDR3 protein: CASSLSGPRGGTQYF. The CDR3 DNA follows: TGTGCCAGCAGCCTCTCGGGCCCGCGGGGAGGTACGCAGTATTTT.

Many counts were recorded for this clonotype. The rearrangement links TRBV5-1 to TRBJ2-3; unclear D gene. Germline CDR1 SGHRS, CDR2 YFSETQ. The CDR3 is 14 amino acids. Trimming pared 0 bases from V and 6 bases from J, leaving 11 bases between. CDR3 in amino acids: CASSLGWAEDTQYF. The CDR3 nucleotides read TGCGCCAGCAGCTTGGGATGGGCTGAGGATACGCAGTATTTT.

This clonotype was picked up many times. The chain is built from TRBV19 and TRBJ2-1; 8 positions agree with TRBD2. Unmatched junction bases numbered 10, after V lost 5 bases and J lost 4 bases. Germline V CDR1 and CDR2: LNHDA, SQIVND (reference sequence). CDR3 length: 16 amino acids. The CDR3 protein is CASSPRGGREYNEQFF. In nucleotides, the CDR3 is TGTGCCAGTAGTCCCCGGGGGGGGCGAGAGTACAATGAGCAGTTCTTC. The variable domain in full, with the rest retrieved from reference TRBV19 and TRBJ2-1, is DGGITQSPKYLFRKEGQNVTLSCEQNLNHDAMYWYRQDPGQGLRLIYYSQIVNDFQKGDIAEGYSVSREKKESFPLTVTSAQKNPTAFYLCASSPRGGREYNEQFFGPGTRLTVL.

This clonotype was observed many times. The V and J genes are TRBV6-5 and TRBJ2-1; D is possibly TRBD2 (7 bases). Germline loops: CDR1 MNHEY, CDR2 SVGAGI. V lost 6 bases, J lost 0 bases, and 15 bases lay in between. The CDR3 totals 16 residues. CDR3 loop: CASSSLRGGSYNEQFF. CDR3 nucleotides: TGTGCCAGCAGCTCCCTAAGGGGGGGCTCCTACAATGAGCAGTTCTTC.

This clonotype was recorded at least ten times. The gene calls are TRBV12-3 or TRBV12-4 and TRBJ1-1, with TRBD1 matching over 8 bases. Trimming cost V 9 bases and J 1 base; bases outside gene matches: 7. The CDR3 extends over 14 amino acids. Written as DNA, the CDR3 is TGTGCCAGTGTTTCGACAGGGGAGAACACTGAAGCTTTCTTT. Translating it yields CASVSTGENTEAFF.

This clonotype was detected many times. The CDR3, as DNA: TGTGCCAGCAGCTTAGGAGGACTAGCGGGAGTCACCGGGGAGCTGTTTTTT. This translates into CASSLGGLAGVTGELFF. The V gene is TRBV7-6, the J gene TRBJ2-2; 13 bases match TRBD2. Germline V CDR1 and CDR2: SGHVS, FNYEAQ. The CDR3 is 17 amino acids. V dropped 1 base and J dropped 4; count of bases not matched to a gene: 3.

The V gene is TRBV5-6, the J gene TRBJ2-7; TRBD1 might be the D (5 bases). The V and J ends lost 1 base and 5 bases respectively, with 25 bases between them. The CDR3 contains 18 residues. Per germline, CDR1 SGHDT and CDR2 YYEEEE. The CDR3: CASSLTDRGREKFDEQYF. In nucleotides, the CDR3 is TGTGCCAGCAGCTTGACTGATCGTGGCAGGGAAAAATTCGACGAGCAGTACTTC.

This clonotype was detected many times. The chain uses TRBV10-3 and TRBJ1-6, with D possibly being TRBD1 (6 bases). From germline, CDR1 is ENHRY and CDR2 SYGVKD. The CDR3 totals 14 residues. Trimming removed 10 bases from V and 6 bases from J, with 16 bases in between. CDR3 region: CATRNRDSNSPLHF. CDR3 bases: TGTGCCACCCGCAACAGGGATAGTAATTCACCCCTCCACTTT.

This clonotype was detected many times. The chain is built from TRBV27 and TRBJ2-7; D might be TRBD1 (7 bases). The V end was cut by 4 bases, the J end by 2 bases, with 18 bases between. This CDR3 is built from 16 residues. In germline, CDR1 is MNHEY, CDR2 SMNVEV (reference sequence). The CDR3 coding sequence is TGTGCCAGCAGTTGGGCAGGGGGGAAGGGGGCCTACGAGCAGTACTTC. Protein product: CASSWAGGKGAYEQYF.

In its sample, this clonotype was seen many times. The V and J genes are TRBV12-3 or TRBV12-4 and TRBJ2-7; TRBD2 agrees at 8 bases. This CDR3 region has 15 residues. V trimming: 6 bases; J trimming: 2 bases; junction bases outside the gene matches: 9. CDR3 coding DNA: TGTGCCAGCAGCCCTGGGGGCGGGGGGACCTACGAGCAGTACTTC. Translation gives CASSPGGGGTYEQYF.

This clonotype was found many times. The CDR3 DNA is TGTGCCAGCAGTTCGGGACTCCCTTGGGGGCAGTACTTC. Protein: CASSSGLPWGQYF. J is TRBJ2-7 and V is TRBV12-3 or TRBV12-4, with a weak D call TRBD2 (6 bases). With 4 bases removed from V and 9 bases from J, the gap between germline ends came to 16 bases. This CDR3 has 13 amino acids.

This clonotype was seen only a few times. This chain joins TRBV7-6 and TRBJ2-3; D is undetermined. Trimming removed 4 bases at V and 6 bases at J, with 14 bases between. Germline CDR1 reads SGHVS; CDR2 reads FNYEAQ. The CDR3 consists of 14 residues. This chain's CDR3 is CASSWTGFGDTQYF. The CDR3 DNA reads TGTGCCAGCAGCTGGACGGGCTTCGGGGATACGCAGTATTTT.

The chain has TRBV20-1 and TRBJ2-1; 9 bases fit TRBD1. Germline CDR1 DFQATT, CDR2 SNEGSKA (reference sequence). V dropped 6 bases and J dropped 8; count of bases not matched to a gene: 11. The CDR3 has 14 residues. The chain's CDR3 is CSALDRGKSDEQFF. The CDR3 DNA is TGCAGTGCCTTAGACAGGGGGAAGTCCGATGAGCAGTTCTTC.

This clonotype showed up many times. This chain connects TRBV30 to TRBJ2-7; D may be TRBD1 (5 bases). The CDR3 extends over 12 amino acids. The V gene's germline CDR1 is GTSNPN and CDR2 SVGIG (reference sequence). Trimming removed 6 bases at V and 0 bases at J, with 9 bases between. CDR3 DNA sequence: TGTGCCTGCCGCAGGGACTCCTACGAGCAGTACTTC. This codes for CACRRDSYEQYF.

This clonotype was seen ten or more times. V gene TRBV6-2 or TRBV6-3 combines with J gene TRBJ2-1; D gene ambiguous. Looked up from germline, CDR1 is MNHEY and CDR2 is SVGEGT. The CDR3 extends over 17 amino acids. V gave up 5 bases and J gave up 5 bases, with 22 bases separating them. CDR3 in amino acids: CASSPWLTLKENNEQFF. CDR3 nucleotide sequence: TGTGCCAGCAGTCCTTGGTTAACCTTAAAAGAAAACAATGAGCAGTTCTTC.

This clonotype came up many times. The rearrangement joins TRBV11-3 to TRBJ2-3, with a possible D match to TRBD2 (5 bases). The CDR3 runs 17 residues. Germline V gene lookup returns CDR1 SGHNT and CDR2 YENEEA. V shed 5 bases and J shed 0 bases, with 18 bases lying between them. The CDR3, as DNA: TGTGCCAGCAGCCATACGCTTGGCGGAGGAAGCACAGATACGCAGTATTTT. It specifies CASSHTLGGGSTDTQYF.

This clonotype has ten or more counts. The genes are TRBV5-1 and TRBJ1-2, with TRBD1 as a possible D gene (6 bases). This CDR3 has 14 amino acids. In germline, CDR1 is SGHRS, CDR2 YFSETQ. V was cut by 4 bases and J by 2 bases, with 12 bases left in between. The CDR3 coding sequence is TGCGCCAGCAGCGCCGACCAGGGGAACTATGGCTACACCTTC. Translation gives CASSADQGNYGYTF.

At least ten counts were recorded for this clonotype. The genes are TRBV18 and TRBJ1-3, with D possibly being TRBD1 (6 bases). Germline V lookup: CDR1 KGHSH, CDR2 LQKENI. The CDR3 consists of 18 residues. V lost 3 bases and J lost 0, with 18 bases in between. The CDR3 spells CASSPPGQFEDSGNTIYF. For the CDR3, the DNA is TGTGCCAGCTCACCTCCCGGACAGTTCGAGGACTCTGGAAACACCATATATTTT.

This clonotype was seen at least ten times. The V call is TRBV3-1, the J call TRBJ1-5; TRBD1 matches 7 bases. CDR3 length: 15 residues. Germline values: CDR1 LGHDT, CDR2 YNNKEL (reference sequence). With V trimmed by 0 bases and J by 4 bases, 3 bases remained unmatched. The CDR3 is CASSQDTGVNQPQHF. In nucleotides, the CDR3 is TGTGCCAGCAGCCAAGACACAGGGGTGAATCAGCCCCAGCATTTT.

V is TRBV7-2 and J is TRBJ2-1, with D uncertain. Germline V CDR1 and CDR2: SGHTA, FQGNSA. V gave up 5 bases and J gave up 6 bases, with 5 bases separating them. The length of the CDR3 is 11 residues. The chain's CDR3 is CASSSFNEQFF. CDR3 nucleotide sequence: TGTGCCAGCAGCAGTTTCAATGAGCAGTTCTTC.

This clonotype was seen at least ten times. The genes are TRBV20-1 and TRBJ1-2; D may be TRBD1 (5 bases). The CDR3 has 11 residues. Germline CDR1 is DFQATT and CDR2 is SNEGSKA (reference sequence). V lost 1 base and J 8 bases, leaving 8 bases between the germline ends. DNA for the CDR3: TGCAGTGCTAGAGGGGGGAGGGGCTACACCTTC. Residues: CSARGGRGYTF.